Sequencing of this TCR beta chain was carried out in a study of CXCR3-negative and CXCR3-positive naive CD8 T cells. Study results and limitations: Fresh PBMCs were used in most assays, and CXCR3 expression partially decreased after cryopreservation. Whereas both naive subsets had comparably high diversity, memory CD8+ cells had much lower diversity. CXCR3-positive naive cells had more hydrophobic TRB CDR3s than CXCR3-negative naive cells.

A word on this clonotype: Its target is not known.

Germline-derived CDR1 and CDR2 are SEHNR and FQNEAQ (reference sequence). The CDR3 loop spans 15 amino acids. Researchers prepared the TRB cDNA libraries using 5' RACE with UMI labels. TCRdb reprocessed the 5' RACE reads and keeps a single row for each CDR3 protein, giving no DNA. Its table records fewer than 6,500 distinct CDR3 sequences. This receptor was taken from a human donor in good health. Some clones in this sample may be carry-over from other donors' samples. The V and J genes are TRBV7-9 and TRBJ2-3; without DNA, the TCRdb call of TRBD1 cannot be checked. The specimen was naive CXCR3+ CD8+ T cells from blood. Specified subset: CD45RO-CCR7+CD27+CD95- naive CD8+ T cells expressing CXCR3 (TNR3+). This CDR3 reads CASSLLQGATDTQYF.